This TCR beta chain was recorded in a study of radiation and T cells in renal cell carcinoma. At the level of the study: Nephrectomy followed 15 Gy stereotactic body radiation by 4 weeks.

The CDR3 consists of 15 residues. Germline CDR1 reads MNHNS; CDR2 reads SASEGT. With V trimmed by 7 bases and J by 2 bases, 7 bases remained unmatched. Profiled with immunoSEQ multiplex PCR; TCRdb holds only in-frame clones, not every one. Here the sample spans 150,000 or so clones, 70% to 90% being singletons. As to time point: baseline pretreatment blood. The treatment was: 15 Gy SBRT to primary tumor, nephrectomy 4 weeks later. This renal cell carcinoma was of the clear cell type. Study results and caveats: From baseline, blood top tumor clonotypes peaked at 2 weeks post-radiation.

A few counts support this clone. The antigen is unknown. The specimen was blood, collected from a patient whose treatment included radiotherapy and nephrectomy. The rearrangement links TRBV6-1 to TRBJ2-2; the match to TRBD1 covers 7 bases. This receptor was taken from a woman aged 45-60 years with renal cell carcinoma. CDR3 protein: CASTRDRVNTGELFF. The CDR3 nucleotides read TGTGCCAGCACAAGGGACAGAGTAAACACCGGGGAGCTGTTTTTT.